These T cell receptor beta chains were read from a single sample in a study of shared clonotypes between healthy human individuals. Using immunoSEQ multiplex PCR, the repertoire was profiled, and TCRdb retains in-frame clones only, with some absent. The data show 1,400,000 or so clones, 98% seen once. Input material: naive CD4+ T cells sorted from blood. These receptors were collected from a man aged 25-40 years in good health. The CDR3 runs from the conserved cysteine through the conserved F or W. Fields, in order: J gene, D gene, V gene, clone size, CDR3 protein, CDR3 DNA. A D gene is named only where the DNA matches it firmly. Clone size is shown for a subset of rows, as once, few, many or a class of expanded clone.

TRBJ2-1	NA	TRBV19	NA	CASSRGGGNEQFF	TGTGCCAGTAGTAGGGGTGGAGGGAATGAGCAGTTCTTC
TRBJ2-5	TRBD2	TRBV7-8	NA	CASSSGLAGGGETQYF	TGTGCCAGCAGCTCGGGACTAGCGGGAGGGGGTGAGACCCAGTACTTC
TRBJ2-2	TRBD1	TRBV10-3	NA	CAISGTGGETGELFF	TGTGCCATCAGTGGGACAGGGGGCGAAACCGGGGAGCTGTTTTTT
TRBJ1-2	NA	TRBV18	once	CASSPEGGIFYGYTF	TGTGCCAGCTCACCCGAAGGAGGGATTTTCTATGGCTACACCTTC
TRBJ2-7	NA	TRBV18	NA	CASSPGSNYEQYF	TGTGCCAGCTCACCAGGGTCGAACTACGAGCAGTACTTC
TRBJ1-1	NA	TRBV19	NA	CASSIVTNTEAFF	TGTGCCAGTAGTATAGTTACGAACACTGAAGCTTTCTTT
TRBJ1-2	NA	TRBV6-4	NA	CASSDGTNYGYTF	TGTGCCAGCAGCGACGGAACTAACTATGGCTACACCTTC
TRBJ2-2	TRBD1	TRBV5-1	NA	CASSTGDRGLAGELFF	TGCGCCAGCAGCACCGGGGACAGAGGGCTCGCCGGGGAGCTGTTTTTT
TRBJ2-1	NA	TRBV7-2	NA	CASSLSVILTNEQFF	TGTGCCAGCAGCTTATCAGTAATACTGACAAATGAGCAGTTCTTC
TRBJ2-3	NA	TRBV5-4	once	CASSSASASTDTQYF	TGTGCCAGCAGTTCTGCCAGCGCTAGCACAGATACGCAGTATTTT
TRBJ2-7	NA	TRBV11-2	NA	CASSPPGLPLRYF	TGTGCCAGCAGCCCCCCGGGCCTCCCCCTCCGGTACTTC
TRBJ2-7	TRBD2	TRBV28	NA	CASSLLSPSGRVGQYF	TGTGCCAGCAGTTTACTCTCTCCTAGCGGGAGGGTGGGGCAGTACTTC
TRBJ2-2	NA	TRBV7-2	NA	CASRPDTGELFF	TGTGCCAGCAGACCCGACACCGGGGAGCTGTTTTTT
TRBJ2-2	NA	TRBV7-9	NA	CASTAGELFF	TGTGCCAGCACGGCCGGGGAGCTGTTTTTT
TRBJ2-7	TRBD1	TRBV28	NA	CAITGGRGLSYEQYF	TGTGCCATCACAGGGGGTAGAGGTTTATCCTACGAGCAGTACTTC
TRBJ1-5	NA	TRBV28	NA	CASSSWDILSNQPQHF	TGTGCCAGCAGTTCCTGGGACATCCTTAGCAATCAGCCCCAGCATTTT
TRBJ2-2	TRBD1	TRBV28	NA	CASSGTGFNTGELFF	TGTGCCAGCAGCGGGACAGGTTTCAACACCGGGGAGCTGTTTTTT
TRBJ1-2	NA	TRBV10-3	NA	CAISDSAGYYGYTF	TGTGCCATCAGTGACTCCGCAGGCTACTATGGCTACACCTTC
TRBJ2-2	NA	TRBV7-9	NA	CASRKTDNTGELFF	TGTGCCAGCAGGAAGACCGATAACACCGGGGAGCTGTTTTTT
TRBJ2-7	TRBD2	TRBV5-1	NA	CASSLSGGVPYEQYF	TGCGCCAGCAGCTTAAGCGGGGGCGTACCCTACGAGCAGTACTTC
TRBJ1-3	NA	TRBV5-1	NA	CASSLQLTRGSDTIYF	TGCGCCAGCAGCTTGCAACTGACTCGGGGGAGCGACACCATATATTTT
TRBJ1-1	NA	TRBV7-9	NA	CASSAPLRGADTEAFF	TGTGCCAGCAGCGCACCGTTGAGGGGCGCAGACACTGAAGCTTTCTTT
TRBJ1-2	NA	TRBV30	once	CAWWGTEEIGGYTF	TGTGCCTGGTGGGGGACCGAGGAAATCGGTGGCTACACCTTC
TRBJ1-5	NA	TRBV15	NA	CATSRDGGFQPQHF	TGTGCCACCAGCAGAGATGGGGGTTTTCAGCCCCAGCATTTT
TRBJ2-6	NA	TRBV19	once	CASSIDGNSGANVLTF	TGTGCCAGTAGTATAGACGGGAACTCTGGGGCCAACGTCCTGACTTTC
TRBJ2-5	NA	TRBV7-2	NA	CASSSTRETQYF	TGTGCCAGCAGCTCGACAAGGGAGACCCAGTACTTC
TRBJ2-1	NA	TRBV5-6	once	CASSSTYNEQFF	TGTGCCAGCAGCTCTACATACAATGAGCAGTTCTTC
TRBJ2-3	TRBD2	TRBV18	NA	CASSQLATSTDTQYF	TGTGCCAGCTCACAACTAGCGACTAGCACAGATACGCAGTATTTT
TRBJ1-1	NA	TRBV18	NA	CASSPYSGGHRVAEAFF	TGTGCCAGCTCACCCTACTCTGGGGGTCACAGGGTAGCTGAAGCTTTCTTT
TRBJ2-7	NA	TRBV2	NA	CASSEVLGAEQYF	TGTGCCAGCAGTGAAGTATTAGGGGCCGAGCAGTACTTC
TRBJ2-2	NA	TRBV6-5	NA	CASRATLSGELFF	TGTGCCAGCCGGGCTACTCTCAGCGGGGAGCTGTTTTTT
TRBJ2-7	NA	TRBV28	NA	CASSFTGSTRSYEQYF	TGTGCCAGCAGTTTTACAGGGAGCACGCGCTCCTACGAGCAGTACTTC
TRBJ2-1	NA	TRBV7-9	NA	CAPGKVPHEQFF	TGTGCCCCCGGAAAGGTTCCGCATGAGCAGTTCTTC
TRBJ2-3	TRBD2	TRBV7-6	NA	CASSVPSGRAGEQYF	TGTGCCAGCAGCGTGCCTAGCGGGAGGGCCGGCGAGCAGTATTTT
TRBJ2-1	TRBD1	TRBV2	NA	CASSPPGARTGVKGYNEQFF	TGTGCCAGCAGCCCACCTGGCGCGAGGACAGGGGTTAAAGGATACAATGAGCAGTTCTTC
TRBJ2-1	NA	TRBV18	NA	CASSPERPHPQFF	TGTGCCAGCTCCCCAGAGAGACCGCATCCGCAGTTCTTC
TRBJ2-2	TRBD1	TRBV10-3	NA	CAISERSGQAPGELFF	TGTGCCATCAGTGAGCGGAGTGGACAGGCACCCGGGGAGCTGTTTTTT
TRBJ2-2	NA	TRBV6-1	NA	CASSESWGAGELFF	TGTGCCAGCAGTGAAAGTTGGGGGGCCGGGGAGCTGTTTTTT
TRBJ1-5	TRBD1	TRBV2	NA	CASSGEEQGDQPQHF	TGTGCCAGCAGTGGCGAGGAACAGGGGGATCAGCCCCAGCATTTT
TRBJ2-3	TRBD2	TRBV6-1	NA	CASRELGGVADTQYF	TGTGCCAGCAGGGAACTGGGGGGGGTGGCAGATACGCAGTATTTT
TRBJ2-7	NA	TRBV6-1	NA	CASSEFGGHYEQYF	TGTGCCAGCAGTGAATTCGGGGGGCACTACGAGCAGTACTTC